One sample yielded the 5 T cell receptor beta chains listed below, sequenced in a study of T cell responses to AZD1222 COVID-19 vaccine. Generated by immunoSEQ multiplex PCR, the TCRdb table keeps only in-frame clones and is missing some. This table has 68,000 or so clones, about three quarters appearing once. The input for sequencing was peripheral blood, taken on day 0 of AZD1222 vaccination. These receptors were obtained from an adult in good health.

This clone was counted between two and nine times. This chain uses TRBV7-6 with TRBJ2-2; D is unclear. The CDR3 loop spans 15 amino acids. V gave up 2 bases and J gave up 1 base, with 8 bases separating them. CDR1 is SGHVS and CDR2 is FNYEAQ in the germline V gene. The CDR3 coding sequence is TGTGCCAGCAGCTTAAGTCCGCTGAACACCGGGGAGCTGTTTTTT. Its protein is CASSLSPLNTGELFF.

This clone was counted once. The CDR3 DNA reads as TGTGCCAGCAGTCAAACCGGGACTAGCAATCAGCCCCAGCATTTT. Its protein is CASSQTGTSNQPQHF. The chain carries TRBV6-5 and TRBJ1-5, with D perhaps matching TRBD1 (5 bases). Germline loops: CDR1 MNHEY, CDR2 SVGAGI. V was trimmed by 5 bases and J by 0 bases, leaving 11 bases between them. CDR3 length equals 15 residues.

The CDR3 DNA is TGTGCCAGCAGTACTAGCGGGGGGGCCAACGAGCAGTACTTC. Its translation: CASSTSGGANEQYF. The J gene is TRBJ2-7, the V gene TRBV28; 13 nucleotides match TRBD2. In germline, CDR1 is MDHEN, CDR2 SYDVKM. There are 14 residues in the CDR3. Trimming removed 5 bases from V and 5 bases from J; junction bases left unmatched: 3. Together with reference TRBV28 and TRBJ2-7, the CDR3 gives the full variable domain: DVKVTQSSRYLVKRTGEKVFLECVQDMDHENMFWYRQDPGLGLRLIYFSYDVKMKEKGDIPEGYSVSREKKERFSLILESASTNQTSMYLCASSTSGGANEQYFGPGTRLTVT.

The chain has TRBV25-1 and TRBJ1-3, with 7 bases that match TRBD1. Germline loops: CDR1 MGHDK, CDR2 SYGVNS. V dropped 4 bases and J dropped 3; count of bases not matched to a gene: 3. The CDR3 length is 14 residues. CDR3 nucleotide sequence: TGTGCCAGCAGTGTGACAGGGCTTGGAAACACCATATATTTT. It yields the protein CASSVTGLGNTIYF.

The chain couples TRBV6-5 to TRBJ1-2; 9 nucleotides match TRBD1. CDR1 is MNHEY, CDR2 SVGAGI, per germline. Trimming at V came to 8 bases and at J to 3 bases, leaving 1 base not matched to a gene. The CDR3 length is 12 residues. Written as DNA, the CDR3 is TGTGCCAGCCGGGACAGGGACTATGGCTACACCTTC. As protein: CASRDRDYGYTF.